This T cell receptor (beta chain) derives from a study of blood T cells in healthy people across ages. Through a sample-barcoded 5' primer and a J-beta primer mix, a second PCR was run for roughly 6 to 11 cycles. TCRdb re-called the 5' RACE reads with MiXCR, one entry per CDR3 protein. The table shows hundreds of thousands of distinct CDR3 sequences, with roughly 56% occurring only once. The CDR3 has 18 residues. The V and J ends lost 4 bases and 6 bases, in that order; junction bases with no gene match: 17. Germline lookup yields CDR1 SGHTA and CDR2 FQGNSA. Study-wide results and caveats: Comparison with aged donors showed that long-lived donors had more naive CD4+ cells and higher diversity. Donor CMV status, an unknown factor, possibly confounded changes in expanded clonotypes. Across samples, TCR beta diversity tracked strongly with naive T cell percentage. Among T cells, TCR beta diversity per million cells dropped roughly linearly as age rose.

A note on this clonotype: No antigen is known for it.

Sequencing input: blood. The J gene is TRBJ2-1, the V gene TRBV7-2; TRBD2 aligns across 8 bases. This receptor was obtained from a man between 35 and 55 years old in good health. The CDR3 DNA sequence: TGTGCCAGCAGCTACAGAAGACTAGCGACTACGAGCGGCAATGAGCAGTTCTTC. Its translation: CASSYRRLATTSGNEQFF. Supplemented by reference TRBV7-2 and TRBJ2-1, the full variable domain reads GAGVSQSPSNKVTEKGKDVELRCDPISGHTALYWYRQSLGQGLEFLIYFQGNSAPDKSGLPSDRFSAERTGGSVSTLTIQRTQQEDSAVYLCASSYRRLATTSGNEQFFGPGTRLTVL.